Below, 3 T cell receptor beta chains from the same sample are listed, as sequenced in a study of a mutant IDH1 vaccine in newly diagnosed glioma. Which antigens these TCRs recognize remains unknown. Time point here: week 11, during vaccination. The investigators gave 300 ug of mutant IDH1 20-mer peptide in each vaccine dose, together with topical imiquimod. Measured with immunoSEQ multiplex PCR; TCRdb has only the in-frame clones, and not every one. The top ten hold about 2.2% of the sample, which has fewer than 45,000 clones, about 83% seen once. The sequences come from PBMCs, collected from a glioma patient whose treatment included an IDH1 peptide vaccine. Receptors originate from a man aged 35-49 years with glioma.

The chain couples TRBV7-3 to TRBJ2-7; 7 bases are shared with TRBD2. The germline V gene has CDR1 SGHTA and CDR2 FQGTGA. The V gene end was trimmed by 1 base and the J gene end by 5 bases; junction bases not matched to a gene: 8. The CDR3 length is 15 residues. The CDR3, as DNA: TGTGCCAGCAGCTTAATGGGAGGGCCTTCTGACGAGCAGTACTTC. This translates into CASSLMGGPSDEQYF.

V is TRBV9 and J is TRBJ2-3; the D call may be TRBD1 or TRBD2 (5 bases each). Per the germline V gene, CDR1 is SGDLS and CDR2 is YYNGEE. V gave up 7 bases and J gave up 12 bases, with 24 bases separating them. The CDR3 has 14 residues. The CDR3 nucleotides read TGTGCCAGCTCCGCCGGGGCGCCGGCCTTGTCCCAGTATTTT. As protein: CASSAGAPALSQYF.

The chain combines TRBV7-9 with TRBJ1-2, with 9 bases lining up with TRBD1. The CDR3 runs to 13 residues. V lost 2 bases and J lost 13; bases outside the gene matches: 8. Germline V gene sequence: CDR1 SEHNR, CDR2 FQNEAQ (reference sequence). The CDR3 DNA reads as TGTGCCAGCAGCTTAACAGGGGGCGCGGTGCTCACCTTC. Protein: CASSLTGGAVLTF.